The source of this TCR beta chain is a study of shared clonotypes between healthy human individuals. CD8 memory merged CD45RO+ cells and CCR7-negative CD45RA+ TemRA cells into one population. General study results and limits: Relative to their counterparts shared across all four donors, non-shared clonotypes exhibited diminished generation probabilities.

Regarding this clone: Its antigen is not identified.

Sorted subsets were amplified in replicate PCRs using 200 ng DNA, 32,000 or so T cell genomes. Data came from immunoSEQ multiplex PCR; TCRdb stores just in-frame clones and leaves some out. The sample shows around 320,000 clones, around 86% of them seen only once. This clonotype was sampled from a man aged 18 to 30 in good health. The specimen was memory CD8+ T cells sorted from blood. Documented subset: CD45RO+ cells pooled with CCR7-negative TemRA cells.

CDR3 in amino acids: CASSSKRGRGTGELFF. In DNA, the CDR3 is TGTGCCAGCAGCTCCAAAAGGGGGCGAGGAACCGGGGAGCTGTTTTTT. The chain has TRBV7-2 and TRBJ2-2; 7 bases fit TRBD1. V shed 4 bases and J 5 bases; nucleotides not matched to a gene: 10. The V gene's germline CDR1 is SGHTA and CDR2 FQGNSA. The CDR3 has 16 residues.